This T cell receptor beta chain was documented in a study of OX40 agonist ivuxolimab in advanced cancers. Study information: Partial responses were achieved by three patients: one hepatocellular carcinoma, two cutaneous melanoma.

Patients were ruled out by autoimmune disease history or systemic immunosuppression. This clone occurred once. The assay was immunoSEQ multiplex PCR, and TCRdb's table has in-frame clones only and misses some. The repertoire holds around 55,000 clones, with about 88% as singletons. This TCR was recovered from an adult with an advanced solid tumor such as melanoma, head and neck, liver or kidney cancer. The source was CD4+ or CD8+ T cells sorted from blood, collected in a trial of the OX40 agonist ivuxolimab.

CDR3 DNA sequence: TGTGCCAGCAACTACTTAGCGGGACCGGGCAATGAGCAGTTCTTC. Amino acid sequence: CASNYLAGPGNEQFF. The chain uses TRBV4-2 and TRBJ2-1; 8 bases match TRBD2. Germline CDR1 reads LGHNA; CDR2 reads YNFKEQ. Unmatched junction bases numbered 11, after V lost 7 bases and J lost 6 bases. The CDR3 has 15 residues.